Below, 6 T cell receptor beta chains from the same sample are listed, as sequenced in a study of blood T cell repertoires in COVID-19 (dated by TCRdb to 2020 to 2021). Library prep was done by the immunoSEQ multiplex PCR assay. This immuneACCESS table, as held by TCRdb, lists in-frame sequences with V and J called but not all clones. Of the missing ones, under half trace to an unresolved V gene in checked studies; the others have no known cause. The sample table contains about 200,000 clones; only one count was recorded for 80% to 90% of them. Of the sample, roughly 5% is held by the ten largest clones. The sample consisted of peripheral blood. These receptors came from a woman in her 70s with active or convalescent COVID-19.

The chain links TRBV7-3 to TRBJ2-2; 8 nucleotides match TRBD1. Losses at the gene ends were 5 bases for V and 5 bases for J; bases not matched to a gene: 10. Germline-derived CDR1 and CDR2 are SGHTA and FQGTGA. This CDR3 comprises 16 residues. This CDR3 reads CASSARGRRGTGELFF. DNA of the CDR3: TGTGCCAGCAGCGCCAGGGGGCGGAGAGGGACCGGGGAGCTGTTTTTT. Based on the CDR3 plus reference TRBV7-3 and TRBJ2-2, the full variable domain is GAGVSQTPSNKVTEKGKYVELRCDPISGHTALYWYRQSLGQGPEFLIYFQGTGAADDSGLPNDRFFAVRPEGSVSTLKIQRTERGDSAVYLCASSARGRRGTGELFFGEGSRLTVL.

The V gene is TRBV4-1, the J gene TRBJ2-7; D is ambiguous. The CDR3 runs 11 residues. CDR1 MGHRA and CDR2 YSYEKL come from the germline V gene. Trimming pared 1 base from V and 6 bases from J, leaving 4 bases between. The CDR3 DNA sequence: TGCGCCAGCAGCCAAGGGCTCGAGCAGTACTTC. It is translated as CASSQGLEQYF.

This clone was observed a few times. V and J are TRBV19 and TRBJ2-2; 8 positions match TRBD2. Germline V gives CDR1 LNHDA, CDR2 SQIVND (reference sequence). V was pared by 7 bases and J by 5 bases, with 6 bases of the junction left unmatched. The CDR3 runs to 14 residues. The CDR3 region has the DNA TGTGCCAGTACGGCGGGAGGCAGGACCGGGGAGCTGTTTTTT. Translated: CASTAGGRTGELFF. The complete variable domain, with remaining parts taken from reference TRBV19 and TRBJ2-2, reads DGGITQSPKYLFRKEGQNVTLSCEQNLNHDAMYWYRQDPGQGLRLIYYSQIVNDFQKGDIAEGYSVSREKKESFPLTVTSAQKNPTAFYLCASTAGGRTGELFFGEGSRLTVL.

The J gene is TRBJ1-6, the V gene TRBV19, with 7 bases that match TRBD1. The CDR3 extends over 16 amino acids. CDR1 and CDR2 from the germline V gene are LNHDA and SQIVND (reference sequence). V was clipped by 5 bases and J by 10 bases; unmatched bases: 14. The DNA of the CDR3 is TGTGCCAGTAGTGATCCCGGGACAGTACTGGGGTCACCCCTCCACTTT. The encoded protein is CASSDPGTVLGSPLHF.

The chain employs TRBV28 and TRBJ1-2; TRBD1 agrees at 10 bases. V trimming: 3 bases; J trimming: 8 bases; junction bases outside the gene matches: 6. CDR1 and CDR2 (germline): MDHEN, SYDVKM. The CDR3 consists of 14 residues. The CDR3 region has the DNA TGTGCCAGCAGTTTGGGACAGGGGTTTAGGGGCTACACCTTC. Encoded protein: CASSLGQGFRGYTF.

This clone was picked up one time. The V call is TRBV28, the J call TRBJ1-2; D is possibly TRBD1 (5 bases). This CDR3 has 15 amino acids. CDR1 MDHEN and CDR2 SYDVKM come from the germline V gene. The ends were cut back, 2 bases at V and 2 bases at J, with 12 bases in the middle. The CDR3 DNA follows: TGTGCCAGCAGTTTAGCGGGGGAGGTCAACTATGGCTACACCTTC. It specifies CASSLAGEVNYGYTF.